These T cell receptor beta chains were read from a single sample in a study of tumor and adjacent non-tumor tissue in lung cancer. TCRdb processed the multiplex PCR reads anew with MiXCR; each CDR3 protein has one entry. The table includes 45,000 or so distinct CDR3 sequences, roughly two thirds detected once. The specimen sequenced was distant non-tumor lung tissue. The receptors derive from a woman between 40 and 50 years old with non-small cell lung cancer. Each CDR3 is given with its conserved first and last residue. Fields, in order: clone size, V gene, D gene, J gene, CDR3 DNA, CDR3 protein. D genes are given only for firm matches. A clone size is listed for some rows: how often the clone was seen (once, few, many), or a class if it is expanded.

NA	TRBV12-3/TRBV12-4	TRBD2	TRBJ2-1	TGTGACAGCAGTTCGACTAGCAGGAGTCTGAATGAGCAGTTCTTC	CDSSSTSRSLNEQFF
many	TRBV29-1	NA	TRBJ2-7	TGCAGCGCCGGACGGATGGGGGACGAGCAGTACTTC	CSAGRMGDEQYF
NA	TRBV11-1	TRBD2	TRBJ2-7	TGTACCAGCAGCCCAATTAGCGGGAGCCAATACGAGCAGTACTTC	CTSSPISGSQYEQYF
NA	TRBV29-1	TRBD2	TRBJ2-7	TGTAGCGTTAAAGGGGCTAGCGGGATTGGAGACGAGCAGTACTTC	CSVKGASGIGDEQYF
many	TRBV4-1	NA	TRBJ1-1	TGCGCCAGCAGCCAAACAACAGGGCTAATGAACACTGAAGCTTTCTTT	CASSQTTGLMNTEAFF
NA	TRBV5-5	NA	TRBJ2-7	TGTGCCAACAAGCCTGAGACAGACTCCTACGAGCAGTACTTC	CANKPETDSYEQYF
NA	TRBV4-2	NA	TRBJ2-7	TGTGCCAGCAGCCAGTTTCTCGCTGAAGGCTACGGGCAGTACTTC	CASSQFLAEGYGQYF
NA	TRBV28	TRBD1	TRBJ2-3	TGTGCCAGCTCCGGACAGGACAGAACAGATACGCAGTATTTT	CASSGQDRTDTQYF
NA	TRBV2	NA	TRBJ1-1	TGTGCCAGCAGTGAAGGGGTTTTGGACACTGAAGCTTTCTTT	CASSEGVLDTEAFF
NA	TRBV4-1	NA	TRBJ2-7	TGCGCCAGCAGCCAAGTCAGGGACATCACCTACGAGCAGTACTTC	CASSQVRDITYEQYF
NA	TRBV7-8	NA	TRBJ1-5	TGTGCCAGCAGCGCCACAGGGTCCAATCAGCGCCAGCATTTT	CASSATGSNQRQHF
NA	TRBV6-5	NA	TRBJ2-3	TGTGGCAGCAGCCCTCCCCAGGGCGTGGGCACAGATACGCAGTATTTT	CGSSPPQGVGTDTQYF
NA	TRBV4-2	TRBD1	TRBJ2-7	TGTGCCAGCAGAGGGTCGTCTGGGACAGGGCCCTACGAGCAGTACTTC	CASRGSSGTGPYEQYF
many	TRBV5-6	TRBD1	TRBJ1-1	TGTGCCAGCAGCTCGACAGGGGTTGAAGCTTTCTTT	CASSSTGVEAFF
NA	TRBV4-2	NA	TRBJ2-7	TGTGCCAGCAGCCAGCTTCTCGATGAAGGCTACGTGCAGTACTTC	CASSQLLDEGYVQYF
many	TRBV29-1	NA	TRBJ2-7	TGCAGCGTTGGGCGTCCGTCGTCCTACGAGCAGTACTTC	CSVGRPSSYEQYF
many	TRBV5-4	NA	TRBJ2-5	TGTGCCAGCAGCTTGGCCGCGGGACAGTCCCAAGAGACCCAGTACTTC	CASSLAAGQSQETQYF
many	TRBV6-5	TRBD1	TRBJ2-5	TGTGCCAGCAGTTACCGAAGTAAGGGGACAGGTGGGGAGACCCAGTACTTC	CASSYRSKGTGGETQYF
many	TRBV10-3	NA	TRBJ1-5	TGTGCCACCGCGAGAGGTGCGGACGGCAATCAGCCCCAGCATTTT	CATARGADGNQPQHF
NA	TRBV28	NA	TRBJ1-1	TGTGTCAGCAATTCCTCCGCCCCGTGGGAAGCTTTCTTT	CVSNSSAPWEAFF
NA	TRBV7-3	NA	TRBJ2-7	TGTGCCAGCAGTTTCAGTGGAGGCGAGTACGAGCAGTACTTC	CASSFSGGEYEQYF
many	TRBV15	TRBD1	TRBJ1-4	TGTGCCACCAGCAGGAATACAGGGGCCCTTAATGAAAAACTGTTTTTT	CATSRNTGALNEKLFF
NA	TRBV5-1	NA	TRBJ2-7	TGCGCCAGCAGTTTGTGGGGGGGACAAGGATCCTACGAGCAGTACTTC	CASSLWGGQGSYEQYF
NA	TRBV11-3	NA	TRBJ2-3	TGTGCCAGTAGCGTTCGAAGAGGGGGAAGGATAGATACGCAGTATTTT	CASSVRRGGRIDTQYF
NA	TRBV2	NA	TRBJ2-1	TGTGCCGGGGCCGTGAATTTGGGTTCCTACAATGAGCAGTTCTTC	CAGAVNLGSYNEQFF
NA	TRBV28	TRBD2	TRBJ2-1	TGTGCCAGCAGCGACTCGGGAGGAGCCTACGATGAGCAGTTCTTC	CASSDSGGAYDEQFF
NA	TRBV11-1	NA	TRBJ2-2	TGTGCCAGCAGCGAGGACAGTGAATGGGAGCTGCTTTTT	CASSEDSEWELLF
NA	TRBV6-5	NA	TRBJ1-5	TGTGGCAGCAGCCCAGCGCGGGGACCCATCAATCAGCCCCAGCATTTT	CGSSPARGPINQPQHF
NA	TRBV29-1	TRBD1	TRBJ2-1	TGCATCGTTCGACAGGGGTCCGGCAATGAGCAGTTCTTC	CIVRQGSGNEQFF
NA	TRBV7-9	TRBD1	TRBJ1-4	TGTGGCAGCAGCAAAGGGACAGGGCTAGGTGAAAAACTGTTTTTT	CGSSKGTGLGEKLFF
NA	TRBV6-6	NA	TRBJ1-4	TGTGCCAGTTCCACTGCGGACCGTCGGGAACTGTTTTTT	CASSTADRRELFF
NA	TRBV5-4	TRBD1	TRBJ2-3	TGTGCCAGCAATTTGGGACAGGGGGTCGATACGCAGTATTTT	CASNLGQGVDTQYF
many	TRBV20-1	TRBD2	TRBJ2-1	TGCAGTGCGCTTAGCGGGGGGGTAGCGGGCAAAAGTTTCAATGAGCAGTTCTTC	CSALSGGVAGKSFNEQFF
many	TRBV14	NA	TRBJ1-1	TGTGCCAGCAGCCCCGGGGCGACGGGACGATGGGCGAACACTGAAGCTTTCTTT	CASSPGATGRWANTEAFF
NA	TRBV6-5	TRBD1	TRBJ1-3	TGTGCCAGCAGTTCCACCCCGACAGGGCATTTTGGAAACACCATATATTTT	CASSSTPTGHFGNTIYF
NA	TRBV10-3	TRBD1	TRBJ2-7	TGTGCCATCAGTGAGTCGCGTGGGACAGGAGGTGGGGAGCACTACTTC	CAISESRGTGGGEHYF
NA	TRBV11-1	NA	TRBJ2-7	TGTGTTAGCAGCTTAATGCTCGGCAGCAACGAGCAGTACTTC	CVSSLMLGSNEQYF
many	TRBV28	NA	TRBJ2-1	TGTGCCAGCACCCCCGGTCAGGAACGGGGTTACAATGAGCAGTTCTTC	CASTPGQERGYNEQFF
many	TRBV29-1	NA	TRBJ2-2	TGCAGCGTTGAAGAGAGGGCCGTCACCGGGGAGCTGTTTTTT	CSVEERAVTGELFF
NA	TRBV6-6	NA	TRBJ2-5	TGTGACAGCACGGATGTGTTGGAGACCCAGTACTTC	CDSTDVLETQYF
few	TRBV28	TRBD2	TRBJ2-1	TGTGCCAGCAGTCCCTTGGGCGGGAGTTCCTACAATGAGCAGTTCTTC	CASSPLGGSSYNEQFF
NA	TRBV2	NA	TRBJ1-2	TGTGCCAGCAGTGCCGGGATAGCCTATGGCTACACCTTC	CASSAGIAYGYTF
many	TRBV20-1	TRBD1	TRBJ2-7	TGCAGTGCTAGGTCCAACAGGGGATTGACCTACGAGCAGTACTTC	CSARSNRGLTYEQYF
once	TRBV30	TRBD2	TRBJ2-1	TGTGCCTGGAGGGATGGACTAGCGGGAGTCGGTGAGCGGTTCTTC	CAWRDGLAGVGERFF
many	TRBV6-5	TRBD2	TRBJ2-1	TGTGCCAGCGGGGCGGGAGGGATTGAGCAGTTCTTC	CASGAGGIEQFF
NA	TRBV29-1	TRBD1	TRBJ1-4	TGCAGCGTACTCAGACAGGGGAAAGAAAAACTGTTTTTT	CSVLRQGKEKLFF
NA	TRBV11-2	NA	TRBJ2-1	TGTGCTAGCAGCCCGCTTGGCGCCGGTGAGCAGTTCTTC	CASSPLGAGEQFF
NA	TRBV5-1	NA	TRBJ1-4	TGCGCCAGCAGCTTGGGAGGGTGGCAGGAAAAACTGTTTTTT	CASSLGGWQEKLFF
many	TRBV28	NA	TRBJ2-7	TGTGCCAGCAGTTTTAGATCCTCAAACTACGAGCAGTACTTC	CASSFRSSNYEQYF
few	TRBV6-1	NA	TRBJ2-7	TGTGCCAGCAGTGTACAGGGATACGATGGACAGTACTTC	CASSVQGYDGQYF